The clone carrying this TCR beta chain was picked up a small number of times. Its antigen is unknown. The sequenced template was RNA, covering the TCR beta CDR3 region. HTBI primers were employed in first-round RT-PCR, then a second-round multiplex PCR followed. TCRdb independently ran MiXCR on the multiplex PCR reads; one entry per CDR3 protein. The sample contains over a million distinct CDR3 sequences, roughly 35% of which appear only once. The sample is drawn from a study of Graves' ophthalmopathy and Graves' hyperthyroidism. Germline V CDR1 and CDR2: SQVTM, ANQGSEA. The CDR3 covers 13 residues. Germline trimming cut 4 bases from V and 0 bases from J; bases unmatched to any gene: 2. Other autoimmune diseases, uncontrolled infections, pregnancy or lactation excluded patients from enrollment. Study-level results: With about 71% sensitivity and about 72% specificity, the model predicted ophthalmopathy progression.

The TCR sequence derives from an adult man with Graves' hyperthyroidism. Sequencing was carried out using peripheral blood or thyroid tissue (not recorded which). The chain combines TRBV29-1 with TRBJ1-2; 7 bases align to TRBD1. The DNA for the CDR3 is TGCAGCGTTGGGGGGACAGCTAACTATGGCTACACCTTC. Its translation: CSVGGTANYGYTF.